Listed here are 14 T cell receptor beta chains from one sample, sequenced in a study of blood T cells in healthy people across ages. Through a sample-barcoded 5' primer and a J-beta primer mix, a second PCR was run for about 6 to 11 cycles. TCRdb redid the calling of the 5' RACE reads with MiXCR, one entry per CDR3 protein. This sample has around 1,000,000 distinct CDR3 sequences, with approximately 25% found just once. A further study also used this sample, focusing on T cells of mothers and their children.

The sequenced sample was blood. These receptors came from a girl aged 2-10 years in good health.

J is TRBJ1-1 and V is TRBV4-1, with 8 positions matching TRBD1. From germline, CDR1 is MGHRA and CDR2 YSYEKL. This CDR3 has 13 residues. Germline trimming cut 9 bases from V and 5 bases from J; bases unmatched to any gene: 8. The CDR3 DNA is TGCGCCAGTCAACAGGGGGTTGGGACTGAAGCTTTCTTT. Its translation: CASQQGVGTEAFF.

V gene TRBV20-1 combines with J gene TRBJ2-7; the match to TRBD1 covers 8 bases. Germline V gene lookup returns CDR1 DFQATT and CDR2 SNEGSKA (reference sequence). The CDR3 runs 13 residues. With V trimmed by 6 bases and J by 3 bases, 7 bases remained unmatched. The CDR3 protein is CSARQGAIYEQYF. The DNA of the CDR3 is TGCAGTGCCCGTCAGGGGGCCATCTACGAGCAGTACTTC.

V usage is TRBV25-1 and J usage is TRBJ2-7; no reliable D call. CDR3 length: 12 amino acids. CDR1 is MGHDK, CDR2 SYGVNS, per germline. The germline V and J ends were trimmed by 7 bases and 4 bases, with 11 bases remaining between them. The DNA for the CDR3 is TGTGCCAGCATGGGCAGGAAGTACGAGCAGTACTTC. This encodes CASMGRKYEQYF.

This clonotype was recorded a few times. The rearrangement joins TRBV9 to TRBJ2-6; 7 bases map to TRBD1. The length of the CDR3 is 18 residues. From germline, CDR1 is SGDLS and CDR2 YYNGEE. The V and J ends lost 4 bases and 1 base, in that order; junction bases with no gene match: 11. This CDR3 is CASSSPRETGSGANVLTF. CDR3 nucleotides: TGTGCCAGCAGCTCACCTAGGGAGACAGGGTCTGGGGCCAACGTCCTGACTTTC.

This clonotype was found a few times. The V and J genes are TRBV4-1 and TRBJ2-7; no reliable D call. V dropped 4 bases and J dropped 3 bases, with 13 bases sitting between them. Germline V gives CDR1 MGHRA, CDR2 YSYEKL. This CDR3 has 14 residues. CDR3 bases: TGCGCCAGCAGCCCAAGTGCGATGAGCTACGAGCAGTACTTC. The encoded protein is CASSPSAMSYEQYF.

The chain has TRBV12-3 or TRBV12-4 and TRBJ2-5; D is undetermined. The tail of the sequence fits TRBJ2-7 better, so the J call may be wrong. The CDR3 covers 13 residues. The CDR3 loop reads CASTWAATYEQYF. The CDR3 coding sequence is TGTGCCAGTACGTGGGCTGCCACTTACGAGCAGTACTTC.

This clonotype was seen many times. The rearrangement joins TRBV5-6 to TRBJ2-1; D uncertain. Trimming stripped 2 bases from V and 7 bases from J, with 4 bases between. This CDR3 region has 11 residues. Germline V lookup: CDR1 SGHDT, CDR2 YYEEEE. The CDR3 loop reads CASSFINEQFF. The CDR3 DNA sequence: TGTGCCAGCAGCTTTATTAATGAGCAGTTCTTC.

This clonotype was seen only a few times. DNA for the CDR3: TGCAGTGCTAGAGATTCCAGCGGGAGGTACAATGAGCAGTTCTTC. This gives the protein CSARDSSGRYNEQFF. The rearrangement links TRBV20-1 to TRBJ2-1, with 9 nucleotides matching TRBD2. The trim removed 0 bases at V and 4 bases at J, leaving 4 bases unmatched. The CDR3 loop spans 15 amino acids. The germline gives CDR1 DFQATT, CDR2 SNEGSKA (reference sequence).

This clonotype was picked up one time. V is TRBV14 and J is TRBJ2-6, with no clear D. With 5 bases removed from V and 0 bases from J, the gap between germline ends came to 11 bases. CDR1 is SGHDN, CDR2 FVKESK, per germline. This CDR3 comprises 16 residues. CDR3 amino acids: CASSGRILSGANVLTF. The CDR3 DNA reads TGTGCCAGCAGCGGGCGGATACTCTCTGGGGCCAACGTCCTGACTTTC.

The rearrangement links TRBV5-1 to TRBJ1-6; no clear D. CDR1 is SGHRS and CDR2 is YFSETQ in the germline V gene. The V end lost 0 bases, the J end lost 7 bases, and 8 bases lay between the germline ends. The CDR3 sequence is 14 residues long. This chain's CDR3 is CASSLVTENSPLHF. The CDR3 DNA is TGCGCCAGCAGCTTGGTGACGGAAAATTCACCCCTCCACTTT.

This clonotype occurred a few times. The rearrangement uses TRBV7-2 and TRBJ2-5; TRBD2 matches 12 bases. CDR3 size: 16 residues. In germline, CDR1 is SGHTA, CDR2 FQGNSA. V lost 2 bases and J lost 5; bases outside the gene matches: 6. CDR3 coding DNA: TGTGCCAGCAGCTTATCTAGCGGGAGGGCCAGGGAGACCCAGTACTTC. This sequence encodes CASSLSSGRARETQYF.

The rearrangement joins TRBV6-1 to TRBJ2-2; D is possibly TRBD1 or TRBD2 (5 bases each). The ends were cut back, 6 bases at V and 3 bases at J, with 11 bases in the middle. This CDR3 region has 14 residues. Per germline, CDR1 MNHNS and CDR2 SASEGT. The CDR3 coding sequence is TGTGCCAGCAGGATCGGGACCTACACCGGGGAGCTGTTTTTT. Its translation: CASRIGTYTGELFF.

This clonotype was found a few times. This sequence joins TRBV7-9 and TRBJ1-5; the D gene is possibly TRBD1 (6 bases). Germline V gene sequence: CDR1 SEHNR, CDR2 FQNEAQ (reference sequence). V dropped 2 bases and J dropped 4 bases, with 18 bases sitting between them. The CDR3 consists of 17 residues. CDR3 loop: CASSLHSSAGDNQPQHF. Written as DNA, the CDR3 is TGTGCCAGCAGCTTACACTCGTCGGCAGGGGATAATCAGCCCCAGCATTTT.

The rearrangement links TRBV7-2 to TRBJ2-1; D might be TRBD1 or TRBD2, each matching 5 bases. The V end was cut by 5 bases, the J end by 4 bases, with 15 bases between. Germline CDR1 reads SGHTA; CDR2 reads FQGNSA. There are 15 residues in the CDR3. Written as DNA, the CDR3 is TGTGCCAGCAGCCCCCGGGACCCTACTTACAATGAGCAGTTCTTC. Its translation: CASSPRDPTYNEQFF.